This T cell receptor (beta chain) was observed in a study of cytomegalovirus exposure and HLA in healthy donors. Turning to the study itself: The study placed less than 90% of its roughly 430 genotyped donors in the Caucasian-associated ancestry cluster. Study-level points and caveats: Several of the most significant clusters appeared linked to common viral pathogens, based on a later analysis.

Vbeta (60) and Jbeta (13) primers were used in the PCR. Method: immunoSEQ multiplex PCR; TCRdb's copy keeps in-frame clones and lacks some. Among about 110,000 clones listed, around 77% were seen once. As to this clone: The antigen remains undetermined.

Deletions cut 2 bases from V and 1 base from J, with 6 bases between. This CDR3 is 13 amino acids long. Germline CDR1 SGHRS, CDR2 YFSETQ. The specimen sequenced was PBMCs. V and J are TRBV5-1 and TRBJ1-1; D remains unclear. This TCR derives from a man between 18 and 29 years old in good health and CMV-seronegative. Written as DNA, the CDR3 is TGCGCCAGCAGCTTAGGAGAGAACACTGAAGCTTTCTTT. This codes for CASSLGENTEAFF.